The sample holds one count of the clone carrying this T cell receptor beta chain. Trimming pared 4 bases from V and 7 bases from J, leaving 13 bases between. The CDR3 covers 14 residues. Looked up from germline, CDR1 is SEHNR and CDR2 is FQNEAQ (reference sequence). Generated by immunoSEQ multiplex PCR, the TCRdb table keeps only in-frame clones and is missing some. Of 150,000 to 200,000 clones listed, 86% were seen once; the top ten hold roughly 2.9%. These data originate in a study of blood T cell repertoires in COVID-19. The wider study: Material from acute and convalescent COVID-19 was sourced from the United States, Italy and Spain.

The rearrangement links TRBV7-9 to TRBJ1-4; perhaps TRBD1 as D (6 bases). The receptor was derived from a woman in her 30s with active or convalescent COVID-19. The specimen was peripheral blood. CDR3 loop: CASSSTGFGEKLFF. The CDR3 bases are TGTGCCAGCAGCTCGACAGGTTTCGGTGAAAAACTGTTTTTT.